This T cell receptor (beta chain) was sequenced in a study of resident and recirculating memory T cells in vitiligo. Study context: Each patient gave two lesional and two nonlesional epidermal shave biopsies, plus PBMCs. Study conclusions and caveats: No unique dominant TCR clone was found in vitiligo lesions. Different lesions suggested infiltration by different T cell clones.

Patients who had received treatment within the previous three months were excluded. The protocol was immunoSEQ multiplex PCR, while the TCRdb copy is restricted to in-frame clones and leaves out a portion. The table records tens of thousands of clones, about 90% of them present only once. This CDR3 spans 16 amino acids. Germline V gene data show CDR1 as SGHVS and CDR2 as FNYEAQ. V dropped 1 base and J dropped 0 bases, with 10 bases sitting between them. On this clone itself: Its antigen is still unknown.

The receptor was isolated from a male donor with vitiligo. V and J are TRBV7-6 and TRBJ1-3; possibly TRBD1 for D (5 bases). The sequencing input was blood. DNA of the CDR3: TGTGCCAGCAGCTTAGGGACATCATCCTCTGGAAACACCATATATTTT. It yields the protein CASSLGTSSSGNTIYF.